The rows below give T cell receptor beta chains drawn from one sample of a study of identical twins. TCRdb re-called the 5' RACE reads with MiXCR, one entry per CDR3 protein. Seen here are hundreds of thousands of distinct CDR3 sequences, approximately 6.1% observed once, and the top ten hold 1.5% to 2%. The sequenced material came from naive T cells sorted from blood. The receptor source for this set is a man between 18 and 29 years old in good health. The conserved cysteine and the conserved F or W are not part of the CDR3 here.

j_gene: TRBJ1-6; v_gene: TRBV5-1; CDR3aa: ASSLAAKNSPLH
j_gene: TRBJ2-7; v_gene: TRBV10-3; CDR3aa: AISDRDSYEQY
j_gene: TRBJ2-1; v_gene: TRBV20-1; CDR3aa: SARAGTSGDNEQF
j_gene: TRBJ1-2; v_gene: TRBV29-1; CDR3aa: SVEFAGSQFNGYT
j_gene: TRBJ2-3; v_gene: TRBV7-8; CDR3aa: ASSLAKRQPSTDTQY
j_gene: TRBJ2-2; v_gene: TRBV11-3; CDR3aa: ASSLGEYGELF
j_gene: TRBJ2-7; v_gene: TRBV20-1; CDR3aa: SARKADPTYEQY
j_gene: TRBJ2-7; v_gene: TRBV28; CDR3aa: ASRSGTGIEEQY
j_gene: TRBJ1-4; v_gene: TRBV10-2; CDR3aa: ASSESRVLF
j_gene: TRBJ2-1; v_gene: TRBV20-1; CDR3aa: SARASGRVFNEQF
j_gene: TRBJ2-1; v_gene: TRBV18; CDR3aa: ASSPLQFNEQF
j_gene: TRBJ2-3; v_gene: TRBV6-2/TRBV6-3; CDR3aa: ASSYWIPGLAAFTDTQY
j_gene: TRBJ2-1; v_gene: TRBV2; CDR3aa: ARRTAYNEQF
j_gene: TRBJ1-5; v_gene: TRBV12-3/TRBV12-4; CDR3aa: ASTPAGTVNQPQH
j_gene: TRBJ2-7; v_gene: TRBV27; CDR3aa: ASSYRQGKVSSEQY
j_gene: TRBJ2-5; v_gene: TRBV27; CDR3aa: ASSPSGVRETQY